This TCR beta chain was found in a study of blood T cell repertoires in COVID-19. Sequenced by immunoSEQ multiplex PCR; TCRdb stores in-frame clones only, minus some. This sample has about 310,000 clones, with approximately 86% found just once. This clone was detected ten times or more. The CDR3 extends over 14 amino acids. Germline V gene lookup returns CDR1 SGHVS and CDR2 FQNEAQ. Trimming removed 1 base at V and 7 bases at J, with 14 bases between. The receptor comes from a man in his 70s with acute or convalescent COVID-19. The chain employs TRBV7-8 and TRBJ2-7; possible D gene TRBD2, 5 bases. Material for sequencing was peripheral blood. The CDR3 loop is CASSLGRGEGEQYF. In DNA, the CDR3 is TGTGCCAGCAGCTTAGGTCGGGGAGAGGGAGAGCAGTACTTC. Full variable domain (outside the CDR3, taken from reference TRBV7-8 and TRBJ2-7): GAGVSQSPRYKVAKRGQDVALRCDPISGHVSLFWYQQALGQGPEFLTYFQNEAQLDKSGLPSDRFFAERPEGSVSTLKIQRTQQEDSAVYLCASSLGRGEGEQYFGPGTRLTVT.